This entry lists 16 T cell receptor beta chains sequenced from one sample in a study of OX40 agonist ivuxolimab in advanced cancers. TCRdb keeps only in-frame clones here, not all; method: immunoSEQ multiplex PCR. Of around 58,000 clones listed, roughly 84% are singletons. The sample was CD4+ or CD8+ T cells sorted from blood, taken in a trial of the OX40 agonist ivuxolimab. Receptors were obtained from an adult with an advanced solid tumor such as melanoma, head and neck, liver or kidney cancer.

The genes are TRBV11-2 and TRBJ2-7; 8 nucleotides line up with TRBD1. Trimming cost V 5 bases and J 6 bases; bases outside gene matches: 9. From germline, CDR1 is SGHAT and CDR2 FQNNGV. The CDR3 is 14 residues long. In nucleotides, the CDR3 is TGTGCCAGCAGCCTCGGGGCAGGGGGCACCGAGCAGTACTTC. Translating gives CASSLGAGGTEQYF.

This chain links TRBV7-9 with TRBJ2-1; TRBD2 matches at 12 bases. This CDR3 has 18 residues. Trimming took 6 bases from V and 6 from J; bases not matched to a gene: 15. Germline-derived CDR1 and CDR2 are SEHNR and FQNEAQ (reference sequence). The DNA for the CDR3 is TGTGCCAGCAGTTCCCCCCCCAGACTAGCGGGAGCCCGCAATGAGCAGTTCTTC. Its protein is CASSSPPRLAGARNEQFF.

This clone occurred a few times. The chain employs TRBV21-1 and TRBJ2-1. TRBV21-1 is a recognized pseudogene. CDR3 size: 22 residues. The CDR3 nucleotides read TGTGCCAGCAGCTATGGAAGACTCAGGCTGAATAAAAGCACAACCCCTTCCCCTCAGCACATCTTC. This codes for CASSYGRLRLNKSTTPSPQHIF.

The V gene is TRBV4-1, the J gene TRBJ1-1; 11 positions match TRBD1. The V segment lost 0 bases and the J segment 11 bases; nucleotides outside the gene matches: 8. The CDR3 is 15 amino acids. In germline, CDR1 is MGHRA, CDR2 YSYEKL. CDR3 protein: CASSQDIGQGARAFF. CDR3 sequence (DNA): TGCGCCAGCAGCCAAGATATAGGACAGGGGGCGAGGGCTTTCTTT.

V usage is TRBV2 and J usage is TRBJ1-6, with a possible D match to TRBD1 (5 bases). The CDR3 has 15 amino acids. Trimming took 2 bases from V and 7 from J, leaving 12 bases between them. The germline V gene has CDR1 SNHLY and CDR2 FYNNEI. The CDR3 region is CASSEMTVNNSPLHF. DNA for the CDR3: TGTGCCAGCAGTGAAATGACAGTGAACAATTCACCCCTCCACTTT.

J is TRBJ2-2 and V is TRBV5-1, with D tentatively TRBD1 or TRBD2 (6 bases each). V was trimmed by 4 bases and J by 5 bases, leaving 15 bases between them. The germline CDR1 and CDR2 sequences are SGHRS and YFSETQ. The CDR3 extends over 15 amino acids. The CDR3 reads CASSLGGGRTGELFF. CDR3 DNA: TGCGCCAGCAGCCTTGGAGGGGGTCGGACCGGGGAGCTGTTTTTT.

The chain combines TRBV5-6 with TRBJ2-5; 13 bases match TRBD2. The CDR3 is 17 residues long. Germline trimming cut 5 bases from V and 5 bases from J; bases unmatched to any gene: 12. The germline V gene encodes CDR1 SGHDT and CDR2 YYEEEE. CDR3 amino acids: CASRATTSGRGGETQYF. As DNA, the CDR3 is TGTGCCAGCAGGGCGACTACTAGCGGGAGGGGAGGGGAGACCCAGTACTTC.

The rearrangement joins TRBV30 to TRBJ1-4; TRBD1 agrees at 8 bases. The CDR3 is 12 amino acids. CDR1 and CDR2 (germline): GTSNPN, SVGIG (reference sequence). The junction had 4 bases not matched to a gene; V was cut back by 5 bases and J by 8 bases. The CDR3 coding sequence is TGTGCCTGGGAACGGGACAGGGAAAAACTGTTTTTT. As protein: CAWERDREKLFF. Full variable domain (remainder filled in from reference TRBV30 and TRBJ1-4): SQTIHQWPATLVQPVGSPLSLECTVEGTSNPNLYWYRQAAGRGLQLLFYSVGIGQISSEVPQNLSASRPQDRQFILSSKKLLLSDSGFYLCAWERDREKLFFGSGTQLSVL.

DNA of the CDR3: TGTGCCAGCTCACAAAAAGAGACCCAGTACTTC. This translates into CASSQKETQYF. The genes are TRBV18 and TRBJ2-5, with D hard to call. V was clipped by 4 bases and J by 3 bases, with 3 bases between them. The CDR3 contains 11 residues. CDR1 and CDR2 (germline): KGHSH, LQKENI.

This clone came up once. The chain employs TRBV5-1 and TRBJ2-2, with D hard to call. V was trimmed by 0 bases and J by 0 bases, leaving 6 bases between them. Germline CDR1 is SGHRS and CDR2 is YFSETQ. This CDR3 contains 15 residues. The CDR3 protein is CASSLDRANTGELFF. Here the CDR3 DNA reads TGCGCCAGCAGCTTGGACCGAGCGAACACCGGGGAGCTGTTTTTT.

The chain joins TRBV7-8 to TRBJ1-5, with a tentative D call TRBD1 (5 bases). Trimming shortened V by 2 bases and J by 3 bases, and 14 bases separated the two germline ends. Germline V gene lookup returns CDR1 SGHVS and CDR2 FQNEAQ. The length of the CDR3 is 16 residues. The CDR3 DNA reads as TGTGCCAGCAGCTTACAGGGACCTTTTGCCAATCAGCCCCAGCATTTT. This translates into CASSLQGPFANQPQHF.

V gene TRBV9 combines with J gene TRBJ1-3, with a possible D match to TRBD1 (6 bases). The CDR3 runs 15 residues. CDR1 SGDLS and CDR2 YYNGEE come from the germline V gene. With 3 bases removed from V and 7 bases from J, the gap between germline ends came to 17 bases. CDR3 residues: CASSATSGGGNTIYF. DNA of the CDR3: TGTGCCAGCAGCGCGACCTCCGGGGGCGGGAACACCATATATTTT.

V is TRBV7-9 and J is TRBJ1-3; no reliable D call. V lost 5 bases and J lost 8, with 19 bases in between. CDR3 size: 15 residues. The germline CDR1 and CDR2 sequences are SEHNR and FQNEAQ (reference sequence). The chain's CDR3 is CASSLSGYSMHTIYF. The CDR3 nucleotides are TGTGCCAGCAGCCTCTCGGGGTATTCAATGCACACCATATATTTT. Full variable domain (rest looked up from reference TRBV7-9 and TRBJ1-3): DTGVSQNPRHKITKRGQNVTFRCDPISEHNRLYWYRQTLGQGPEFLTYFQNEAQLEKSRLLSDRFSAERPKGSFSTLEIQRTEQGDSAMYLCASSLSGYSMHTIYFGEGSWLTVV.

The CDR3 bases are TGCGCCAGCAGACAGGTCCCGGGACTAGCGGGTTCCTACGAGCAGTACTTC. This codes for CASRQVPGLAGSYEQYF. V usage is TRBV4-1 and J usage is TRBJ2-7; 12 nucleotides line up with TRBD2. In germline, CDR1 is MGHRA, CDR2 YSYEKL. Germline trimming cut 6 bases from V and 1 base from J; bases unmatched to any gene: 10. The CDR3 loop spans 17 amino acids.

The chain joins TRBV7-2 to TRBJ2-3; D might be TRBD1 or TRBD2, each matching 6 bases. The CDR3 covers 14 residues. Per the germline V gene, CDR1 is SGHTA and CDR2 is FQGNSA. The V and J ends lost 1 base and 4 bases respectively, with 9 bases between them. CDR3 nucleotides: TGTGCCAGCAGCTTAGTAGGGGGGTCAGATACGCAGTATTTT. Amino acid sequence: CASSLVGGSDTQYF.

This chain links TRBV5-1 with TRBJ1-5, with D unclear. Germline CDR1 reads SGHRS; CDR2 reads YFSETQ. The CDR3 consists of 13 residues. V shed 0 bases and J shed 7 bases, with 8 bases lying between them. CDR3 nucleotide sequence: TGCGCCAGCAGCTTGGGGGTTGACCAGCCCCAGCATTTT. This translates into CASSLGVDQPQHF.